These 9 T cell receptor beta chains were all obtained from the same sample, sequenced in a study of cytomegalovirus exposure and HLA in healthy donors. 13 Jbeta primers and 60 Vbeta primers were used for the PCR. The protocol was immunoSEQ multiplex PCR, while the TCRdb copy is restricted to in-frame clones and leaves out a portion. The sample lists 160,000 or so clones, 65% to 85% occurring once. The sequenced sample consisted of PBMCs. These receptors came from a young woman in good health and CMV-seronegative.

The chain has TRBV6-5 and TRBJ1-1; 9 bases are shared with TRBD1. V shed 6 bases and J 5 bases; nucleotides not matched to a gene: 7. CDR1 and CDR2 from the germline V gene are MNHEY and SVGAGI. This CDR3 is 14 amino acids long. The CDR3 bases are TGTGCCAGCAGGGGGACGACAGGGGGTACTGAAGCTTTCTTT. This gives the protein CASRGTTGGTEAFF.

The CDR3 loop reads CASKGKTSYSGEQYF. The CDR3 DNA reads TGTGCCAGCAAAGGGAAGACTTCTTACAGCGGCGAGCAGTACTTC. The chain is built from TRBV6-5 and TRBJ2-7; a possible D gene is TRBD2 (5 bases). Germline V lookup: CDR1 MNHEY, CDR2 SVGAGI. The CDR3 loop spans 15 amino acids. V shed 7 bases and J shed 6 bases, with 22 bases lying between them.

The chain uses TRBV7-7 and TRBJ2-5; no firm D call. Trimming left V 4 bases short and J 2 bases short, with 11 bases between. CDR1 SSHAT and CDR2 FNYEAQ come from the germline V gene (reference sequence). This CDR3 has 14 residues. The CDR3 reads CASSSVSIQETQYF. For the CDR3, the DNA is TGTGCCAGCAGCTCGGTATCGATTCAAGAGACCCAGTACTTC.

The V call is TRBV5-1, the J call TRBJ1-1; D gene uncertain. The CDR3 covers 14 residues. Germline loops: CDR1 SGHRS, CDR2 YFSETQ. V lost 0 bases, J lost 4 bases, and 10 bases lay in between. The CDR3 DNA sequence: TGCGCCAGCAGCTTGGAGCGGATGACCACTGAAGCTTTCTTT. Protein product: CASSLERMTTEAFF.

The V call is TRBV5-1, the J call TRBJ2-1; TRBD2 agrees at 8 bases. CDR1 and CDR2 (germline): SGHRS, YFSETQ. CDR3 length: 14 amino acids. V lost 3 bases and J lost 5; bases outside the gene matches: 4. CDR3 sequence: CASSSGLENNEQFF. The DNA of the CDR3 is TGCGCCAGCAGCTCGGGACTAGAAAACAATGAGCAGTTCTTC.

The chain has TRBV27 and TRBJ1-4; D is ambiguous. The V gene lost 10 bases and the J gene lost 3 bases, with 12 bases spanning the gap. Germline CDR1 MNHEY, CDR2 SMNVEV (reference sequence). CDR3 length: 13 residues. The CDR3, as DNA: TGTGCCACTCGCGGGTATCCTAATGAAAAACTGTTTTTT. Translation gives CATRGYPNEKLFF. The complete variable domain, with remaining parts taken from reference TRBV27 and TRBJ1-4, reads EAQVTQNPRYLITVTGKKLTVTCSQNMNHEYMSWYRQDPGLGLRQIYYSMNVEVTDKGDVPEGYKVSRKEKRNFPLILESPSPNQTSLYFCATRGYPNEKLFFGSGTQLSVL.

The CDR3 coding sequence is TGTGCCAGCAGTTACTCACAGGGGCCGATGAACACTGAAGCTTTCTTT. This sequence encodes CASSYSQGPMNTEAFF. J is TRBJ1-1 and V is TRBV6-5; TRBD1 matches at 7 bases. J gave up 0 bases and V 0 bases, and 4 bases lay outside the gene matches. Germline V gives CDR1 MNHEY, CDR2 SVGAGI. The CDR3 runs 16 residues.

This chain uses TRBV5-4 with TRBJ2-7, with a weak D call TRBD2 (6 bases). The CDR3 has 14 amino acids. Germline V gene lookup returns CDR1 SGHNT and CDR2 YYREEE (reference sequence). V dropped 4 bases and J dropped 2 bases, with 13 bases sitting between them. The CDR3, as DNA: TGTGCCAGCAGCACGGCGGGACTCACCTACGAGCAGTACTTC. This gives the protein CASSTAGLTYEQYF. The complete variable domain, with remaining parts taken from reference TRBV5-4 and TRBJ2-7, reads ETGVTQSPTHLIKTRGQQVTLRCSSQSGHNTVSWYQQALGQGPQFIFQYYREEENGRGNFPPRFSGLQFPNYSSELNVNALELDDSALYLCASSTAGLTYEQYFGPGTRLTVT.

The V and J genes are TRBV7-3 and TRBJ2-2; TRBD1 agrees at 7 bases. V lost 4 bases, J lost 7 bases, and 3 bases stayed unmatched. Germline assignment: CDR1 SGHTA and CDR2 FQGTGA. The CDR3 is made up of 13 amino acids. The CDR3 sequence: CASSSQGFGELFF. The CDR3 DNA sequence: TGTGCCAGCAGCTCACAGGGGTTCGGGGAGCTGTTTTTT.